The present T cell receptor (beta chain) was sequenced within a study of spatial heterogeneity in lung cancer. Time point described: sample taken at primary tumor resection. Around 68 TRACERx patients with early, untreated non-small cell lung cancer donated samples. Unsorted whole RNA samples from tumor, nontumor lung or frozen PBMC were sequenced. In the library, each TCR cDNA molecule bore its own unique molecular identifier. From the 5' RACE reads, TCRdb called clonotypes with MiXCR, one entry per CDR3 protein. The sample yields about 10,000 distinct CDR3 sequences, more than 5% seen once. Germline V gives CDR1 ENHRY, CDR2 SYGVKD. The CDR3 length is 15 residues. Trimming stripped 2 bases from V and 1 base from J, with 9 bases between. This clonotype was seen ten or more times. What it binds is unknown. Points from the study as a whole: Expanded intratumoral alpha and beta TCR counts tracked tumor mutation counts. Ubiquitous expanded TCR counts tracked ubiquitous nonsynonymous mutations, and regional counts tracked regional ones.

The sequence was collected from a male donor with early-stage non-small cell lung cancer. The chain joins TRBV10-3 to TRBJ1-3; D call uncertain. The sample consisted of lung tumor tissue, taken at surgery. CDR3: CAISEQEVSGNTIYF. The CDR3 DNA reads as TGTGCCATCAGTGAGCAGGAGGTGTCTGGAAACACCATATATTTT.